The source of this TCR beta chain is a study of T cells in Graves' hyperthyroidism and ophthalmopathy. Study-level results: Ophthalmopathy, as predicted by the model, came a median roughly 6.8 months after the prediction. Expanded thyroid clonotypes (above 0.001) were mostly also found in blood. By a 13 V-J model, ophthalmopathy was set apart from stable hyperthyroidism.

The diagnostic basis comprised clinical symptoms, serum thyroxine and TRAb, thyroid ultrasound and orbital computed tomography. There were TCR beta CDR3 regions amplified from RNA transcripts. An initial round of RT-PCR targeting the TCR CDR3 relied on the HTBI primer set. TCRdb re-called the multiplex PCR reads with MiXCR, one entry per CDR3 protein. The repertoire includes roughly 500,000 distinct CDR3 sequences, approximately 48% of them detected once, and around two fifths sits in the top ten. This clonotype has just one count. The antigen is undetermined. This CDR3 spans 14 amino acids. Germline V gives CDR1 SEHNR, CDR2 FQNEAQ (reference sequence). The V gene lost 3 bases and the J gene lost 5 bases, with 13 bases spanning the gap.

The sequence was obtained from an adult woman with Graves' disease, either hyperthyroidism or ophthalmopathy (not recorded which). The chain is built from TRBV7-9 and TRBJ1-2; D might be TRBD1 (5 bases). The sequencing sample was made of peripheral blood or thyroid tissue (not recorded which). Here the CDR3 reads CASSFEGIGYGYTF. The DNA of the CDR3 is TGTGCCAGCAGCTTCGAGGGGATTGGGTATGGCTACACCTTC.